The rows below give T cell receptor beta chains drawn from one sample of a study of blood T cell repertoires in COVID-19. The method was immunoSEQ multiplex PCR; TCRdb's version includes in-frame clones alone and lacks a portion of them. The data show about 330,000 clones, 85% to 90% seen once. Specimen: PBMCs or T cells enriched from blood (not recorded which). The receptors were gathered from a young woman who had recovered from COVID-19. Both conserved end residues are part of each CDR3. D genes are given only for firm matches. For some rows the clone size is stated as once, few or many, or as a class when expanded; others skip it.

J: TRBJ2-1; V: TRBV2; size: -; D: TRBD2; length: 14; CDR3: CASSLRGTSDEQFF; DNA: TGTGCCAGCAGTCTAAGAGGGACTAGCGATGAGCAGTTCTTC
J: TRBJ1-1; V: TRBV9; size: -; D: TRBD1; length: 16; CDR3: CASSANHGQARTEAFF; DNA: TGTGCCAGCAGCGCAAACCATGGACAGGCTCGAACTGAAGCTTTCTTT
J: TRBJ1-1; V: TRBV10-3; size: -; D: -; length: 13; CDR3: CAISDGQNTEAFF; DNA: TGTGCCATCAGTGATGGACAAAACACTGAAGCTTTCTTT
J: TRBJ2-1; V: TRBV7-9; size: -; D: -; length: 15; CDR3: CASSLEGYRISEQFF; DNA: TGTGCCAGCAGCTTAGAGGGATACAGGATCAGCGAGCAGTTCTTC
J: TRBJ2-5; V: TRBV6-4; size: -; D: TRBD2; length: 19; CDR3: CASSPSGTSGGVMQETQYF; DNA: TGTGCCAGCAGTCCCTCTGGGACTAGCGGGGGAGTAATGCAAGAGACCCAGTACTTC
J: TRBJ2-2; V: TRBV24-1; size: -; D: -; length: 16; CDR3: CATSSLTGTRTGELFF; DNA: TGTGCCACCAGCTCCTTAACCGGGACTCGAACCGGGGAGCTGTTTTTT
J: TRBJ2-1; V: TRBV9; size: -; D: TRBD2; length: 17; CDR3: CASSAPLAGGHYNEQFF; DNA: TGTGCCAGCAGCGCGCCACTAGCGGGAGGGCACTACAATGAGCAGTTCTTC
J: TRBJ1-3; V: TRBV9; size: -; D: -; length: 14; CDR3: CASSEHESGNTIYF; DNA: TGTGCCAGCAGCGAACATGAATCTGGAAACACCATATATTTT
J: TRBJ2-1; V: TRBV19; size: -; D: -; length: 15; CDR3: CASSRQGSTYNEQFF; DNA: TGTGCCAGTAGTAGGCAGGGGAGCACCTACAATGAGCAGTTCTTC
J: TRBJ1-2; V: TRBV7-9; size: once; D: TRBD1; length: 15; CDR3: CASSFTQGQVAGYTF; DNA: TGTGCCAGCAGCTTTACCCAGGGACAGGTTGCGGGCTACACCTTC
J: TRBJ1-1; V: TRBV18; size: -; D: -; length: 13; CDR3: CASSPTVNTEAFF; DNA: TGTGCCAGCTCACCAACGGTGAACACTGAAGCTTTCTTT
J: TRBJ1-1; V: TRBV6-5; size: -; D: -; length: 14; CDR3: CASSPDWGQTEAFF; DNA: TGTGCCAGCAGTCCTGATTGGGGGCAGACTGAAGCTTTCTTT
J: TRBJ1-1; V: TRBV11-2; size: -; D: -; length: 15; CDR3: CASSLARGLGTEAFF; DNA: TGTGCCAGCAGCTTAGCGCGGGGCCTCGGCACTGAAGCTTTCTTT
J: TRBJ2-7; V: TRBV10-3; size: -; D: TRBD1; length: 13; CDR3: CATRRQGGYEQYF; DNA: TGTGCCACGCGCAGACAGGGGGGGTACGAGCAGTACTTC
J: TRBJ1-4; V: TRBV5-8; size: once; D: -; length: 16; CDR3: CASSLWQFATNEKLFF; DNA: TGTGCCAGCAGCTTGTGGCAGTTTGCAACTAATGAAAAACTGTTTTTT
J: TRBJ2-7; V: TRBV11-2; size: -; D: -; length: 15; CDR3: CASSLVRDSSYEQYF; DNA: TGTGCCAGCAGCTTAGTACGGGATAGCTCCTACGAGCAGTACTTC
J: TRBJ1-2; V: TRBV2; size: -; D: -; length: 13; CDR3: CASSEQGGYGYTF; DNA: TGTGCCAGCAGTGAACAAGGGGGATATGGCTACACCTTC
J: TRBJ1-2; V: TRBV30; size: -; D: -; length: 12; CDR3: CAWSLGQKGYTF; DNA: TGTGCCTGGAGTCTAGGACAGAAGGGCTACACCTTC
J: TRBJ2-1; V: TRBV7-8; size: few; D: TRBD2; length: 18; CDR3: CASSLGFLAGSSYNEQFF; DNA: TGTGCCAGCAGCTTAGGGTTCCTAGCGGGGAGCTCCTACAATGAGCAGTTCTTC
J: TRBJ2-1; V: TRBV3-1/TRBV3-2; size: -; D: -; length: 14; CDR3: CASSRGLIMNEQFF; DNA: TGTGCCAGCAGCCGAGGGTTGATTATGAATGAGCAGTTCTTC
J: TRBJ2-7; V: TRBV3-1/TRBV3-2; size: -; D: TRBD1; length: 14; CDR3: CASSTGQGANEQYF; DNA: TGTGCCAGCAGCACGGGACAGGGGGCCAACGAGCAGTACTTC
J: TRBJ1-2; V: TRBV5-5; size: -; D: -; length: 12; CDR3: CASSSGDYGYTF; DNA: TGTGCCAGCAGCTCGGGGGACTATGGCTACACCTTC
J: TRBJ2-3; V: TRBV7-6; size: few; D: TRBD2; length: 14; CDR3: CASSLADSGRAQYF; DNA: TGTGCCAGCAGCTTAGCGGATAGCGGGAGGGCCCAGTATTTT
J: TRBJ1-2; V: TRBV28; size: -; D: TRBD1; length: 13; CDR3: CASSYSTGDGYTF; DNA: TGTGCCAGCAGCTACTCTACAGGGGACGGCTACACCTTC
J: TRBJ2-1; V: TRBV4-1; size: once; D: -; length: 17; CDR3: CASSQGGQVGPYNEQFF; DNA: TGCGCCAGCAGCCAAGGAGGGCAAGTAGGTCCGTACAATGAGCAGTTCTTC
J: TRBJ2-7; V: TRBV28; size: -; D: TRBD2; length: 17; CDR3: CASSSGGLADFGDEQYF; DNA: TGTGCCAGCAGTTCGGGTGGACTAGCGGATTTTGGGGACGAGCAGTACTTC
J: TRBJ2-1; V: TRBV29-1; size: -; D: -; length: 13; CDR3: CSFRQSSYNEQFF; DNA: TGCAGCTTTCGACAGAGCTCCTACAATGAGCAGTTCTTC
J: TRBJ2-5; V: TRBV7-2; size: -; D: TRBD1; length: 17; CDR3: CASSVNFGTGGKETQYF; DNA: TGTGCCAGCAGCGTTAATTTCGGGACAGGGGGCAAGGAGACCCAGTACTTC
J: TRBJ2-1; V: TRBV3-1/TRBV3-2; size: -; D: -; length: 15; CDR3: CASSQDLTGYNEQFF; DNA: TGTGCCAGCAGCCAAGATCTCACAGGGTACAATGAGCAGTTCTTC
J: TRBJ1-5; V: TRBV5-8; size: -; D: -; length: 16; CDR3: CASSLGQSYSNQPQHF; DNA: TGTGCCAGCAGCCTAGGACAGTCCTATAGCAATCAGCCCCAGCATTTT
J: TRBJ2-7; V: TRBV7-8; size: -; D: -; length: 21; CDR3: CASSLVHGQGLLAGSNYEQYF; DNA: TGTGCCAGCAGCTTAGTTCACGGACAGGGACTACTTGCTGGGTCGAACTACGAGCAGTACTTC
J: TRBJ1-1; V: TRBV2; size: -; D: -; length: 15; CDR3: CASSEAKQRHTEAFF; DNA: TGTGCCAGCAGTGAAGCAAAGCAGCGTCACACTGAAGCTTTCTTT
J: TRBJ1-6; V: TRBV9; size: -; D: -; length: 12; CDR3: CASNRNNSPLHF; DNA: TGTGCCAGCAACAGAAATAATTCACCCCTCCACTTT
J: TRBJ2-2; V: TRBV5-4; size: once; D: TRBD2; length: 16; CDR3: CASSPGGGRAGGELFF; DNA: TGTGCCAGCAGCCCCGGCGGCGGGAGGGCCGGCGGGGAGCTGTTTTTT
J: TRBJ2-5; V: TRBV7-3; size: once; D: -; length: 13; CDR3: CASSRQVQETQYF; DNA: TGTGCCAGCAGCCGACAGGTCCAAGAGACCCAGTACTTC
J: TRBJ1-1; V: TRBV5-4; size: -; D: TRBD1; length: 15; CDR3: CASSLRTGKVPEAFF; DNA: TGTGCCAGCAGCTTAAGGACAGGGAAGGTCCCTGAAGCTTTCTTT
J: TRBJ1-2; V: TRBV28; size: -; D: -; length: 16; CDR3: CASSSYVRTVPYGYTF; DNA: TGTGCCAGCAGTTCTTACGTAAGGACAGTCCCTTATGGCTACACCTTC
J: TRBJ2-7; V: TRBV5-4; size: -; D: TRBD2; length: 16; CDR3: CASSLAGTSGTYEQYF; DNA: TGTGCCAGCAGCTTGGCCGGGACTAGCGGAACATACGAGCAGTACTTC